The rows below give T cell receptor beta chains drawn from one sample of a study of blood T cells in healthy people across ages. Each CDR3 protein is one row after TCRdb ran MiXCR on the 5' RACE reads. The data contain around 990,000 distinct CDR3 sequences, under 40% of them singletons. The sample comprised blood. The receptors stem from a man younger than 35 in good health. Both conserved end residues are part of each CDR3. Each record gives: J gene, CDR3 length, D gene, clone size, V gene, CDR3 protein, CDR3 DNA. The D gene is left open where the match is weak. Size is stated for part of the rows, as once, few or many counts, or as a class when the clone is expanded.

TRBJ2-3 | 13 | - | few | TRBV20-1 | CSATLASTDTQYF | TGCAGTGCTACACTAGCTAGCACAGATACGCAGTATTTT
TRBJ2-5 | 13 | - | many | TRBV5-6 | CASSPGAKETQYF | TGTGCCAGCAGTCCCGGTGCCAAAGAGACCCAGTACTTC
TRBJ2-1 | 15 | - | few | TRBV9 | CASSVRWGAGNEQFF | TGTGCCAGCAGCGTCCGCTGGGGGGCTGGCAATGAGCAGTTCTTC
TRBJ2-5 | 14 | - | few | TRBV11-2 | CASSTRWAQETQYF | TGTGCCAGCAGCACCAGGTGGGCCCAAGAGACCCAGTACTTC
TRBJ2-7 | 12 | - | - | TRBV30 | CALSVWMDEQYF | TGTGCCTTGAGTGTATGGATGGACGAGCAGTACTTC
TRBJ1-1 | 12 | - | few | TRBV12-3/TRBV12-4 | CASSRGAAEAFF | TGTGCCAGCAGCCGGGGTGCGGCTGAAGCTTTCTTT
TRBJ1-5 | 15 | - | few | TRBV6-2/TRBV6-3 | CASSYSGGANQPQHF | TGTGCCAGCAGTTACTCTGGGGGTGCGAATCAGCCCCAGCATTTT
TRBJ2-7 | 11 | - | few | TRBV29-1 | CSVAVQGEQYF | TGCAGCGTTGCTGTTCAGGGCGAGCAGTACTTC
TRBJ2-1 | 15 | TRBD1 | few | TRBV9 | CASSVSGTGVDEQFF | TGTGCCAGCAGCGTATCCGGGACAGGGGTCGATGAGCAGTTCTTC
TRBJ2-1 | 19 | TRBD2 | few | TRBV4-1 | CASSQVPLSAAGGGNEQFF | TGCGCCAGCAGCCAAGTTCCGTTGTCCGCAGCGGGGGGAGGGAATGAGCAGTTCTTC
TRBJ2-5 | 14 | - | - | TRBV7-8 | CASSLGQWQETQYF | TGTGCCAGCAGCTTAGGACAGTGGCAAGAGACCCAGTACTTC
TRBJ1-1 | 15 | - | - | TRBV21-1 | CASGFPGQGNNEAFF | TGTGCCAGCGGTTTTCCCGGACAAGGGAACAATGAAGCTTTCTTT
TRBJ1-2 | 14 | - | - | TRBV12-3/TRBV12-4 | CASSSQGSDYGYTF | TGTGCCAGCAGTTCCCAGGGTTCTGACTATGGCTACACCTTC
TRBJ2-7 | 18 | TRBD1 | few | TRBV25-1 | CASSGDRRSVSSYNEQYF | TGTGCCAGCAGCGGGGACAGGCGTTCCGTAAGCTCCTACAATGAGCAGTACTTC
TRBJ1-5 | 14 | - | - | TRBV28 | CASIPDSFNQPQHF | TGTGCCAGCATCCCCGACAGCTTCAATCAGCCCCAGCATTTT
TRBJ1-5 | 17 | - | many | TRBV15 | CATSRENAGSSNQPQHF | TGTGCCACCAGCAGGGAAAACGCAGGGAGTAGCAATCAGCCCCAGCATTTT